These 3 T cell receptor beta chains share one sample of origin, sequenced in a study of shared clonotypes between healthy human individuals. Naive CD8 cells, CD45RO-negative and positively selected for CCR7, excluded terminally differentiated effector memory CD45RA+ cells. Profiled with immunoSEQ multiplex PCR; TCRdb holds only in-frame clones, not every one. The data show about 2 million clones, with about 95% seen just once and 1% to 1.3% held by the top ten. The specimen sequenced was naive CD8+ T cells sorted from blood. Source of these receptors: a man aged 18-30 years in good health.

DNA for the CDR3: TGTGCCAGGGTCGGGCGGGGGCAGCCCCAGCATTTT. Its translation: CARVGRGQPQHF. The V call is TRBV9, the J call TRBJ1-5, with D perhaps TRBD1 (5 bases). Per germline, CDR1 SGDLS and CDR2 YYNGEE. Trimming stripped 8 bases from V and 7 bases from J, with 13 bases between. The CDR3 consists of 12 residues.

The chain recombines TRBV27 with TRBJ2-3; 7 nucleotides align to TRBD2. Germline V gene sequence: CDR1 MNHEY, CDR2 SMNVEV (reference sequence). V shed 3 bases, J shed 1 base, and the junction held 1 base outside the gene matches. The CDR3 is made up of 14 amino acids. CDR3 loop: CASSFRGGTDTQYF. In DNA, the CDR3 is TGTGCCAGCAGTTTTCGGGGGGGCACAGATACGCAGTATTTT.

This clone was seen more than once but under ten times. CDR3 residues: CASSEGRPIGSPLHF. The CDR3 bases are TGTGCCAGCAGTGAAGGTCGCCCCATAGGATCACCCCTCCACTTT. The chain couples TRBV2 to TRBJ1-6; D unclear. From germline, CDR1 is SNHLY and CDR2 FYNNEI. Trimming removed 1 base at V and 10 bases at J, with 14 bases between. This CDR3 contains 15 residues.